A single T cell receptor (beta chain) is shown here with its context. Its antigen is currently not known. No per-base quality is available; no much larger clone lies one base away. Counted from cysteine to phenylalanine, this CDR3 has 14 amino acids. Of all the DNA, just the CDR3 is kept, 42 bases in frame from base 1. Per the germline V gene (reference sequence), SGHNT is the CDR1 and YYREEE is the CDR2. For this chain, trimming is 4 bases at the V end and 6 bases at the J end, and the number of junction bases without a gene match is 2. Library creation used the immunoSEQ multiplex PCR assay. For the multiplex PCR, a mixture combining 60 forward primers for TCR Vbeta segments and 13 reverse primers for TCR Jbeta segments was used. The CDR3 region of rearranged TCR beta genes was amplified from genomic DNA by a multiplex PCR assay. The amplified TCR beta libraries were sequenced on the Illumina HiSeq System as 87-base-pair reads. The paper's processing steps were these. A later analysis tallied roughly 76 million unique TCR beta chains across the roughly 610 repertoires, and roughly 11 million of those chains were shared by two or more donors. Raw reads were error-corrected and collapsed into unique sequences by a nearest-neighbor algorithm in which closely related sequences were merged to remove PCR and sequencing errors. Alignment of CDR3 sequences to IMGT reference sequences was used to assign V, D and J gene segments. For a sequence to be retained, a match of at least six nucleotides was required to both a V gene segment and a J gene segment. Rearrangements were classified as productive when the CDR3 lacked stop codons and remained in frame with V and J, and all other rearrangements were classified as non-productive. Following IMGT convention, CDR3 was defined as the stretch from the second conserved V-encoded cysteine to the conserved J-encoded phenylalanine. Sequences without an unambiguous match to a single V gene segment were excluded from the earlier analysis of about 640 of the donors. An earlier analysis of 550 to 650 of the donors classified V segments as functional when productive rearrangements were above 56.7% and as segregating when the standard deviation between donors was above 5%. A statistical classification framework was built to diagnose cytomegalovirus status from the catalog of TCR beta chain sequences. In a later analysis, V and J genes were assigned by comparing TCR nucleotide sequences against IMGT/GENE-DB human TR gene sequences. A later analysis assigned CDR3 sequences and most-parsimonious VDJ recombination scenarios with the TCRdist pipeline. A later analysis defined each TCR beta chain by its CDR3 amino acid sequence plus V-gene family, and excluded reads lacking a unique V-gene family. In a later analysis, fewer than 600 highly shared, low-generation-probability nucleotide sequences were removed to address suspected cross-contamination and a sequencing artifact. In a later analysis, a clonal expansion index for each public chain was calculated from normalized within-repertoire ranks of inferred template counts. A later analysis computed generation probabilities with a VDJ recombination model fitted to out-of-frame rearrangements, and checked the results against IGoR. In a later analysis, hypergeometric tests were used to score TCR-TCR, TCR-HLA and TCR-CMV co-occurrence, with a repertoire-size bias correction applied to TCR pairs. To estimate false discovery rates, a later analysis permuted the HLA or CMV assignments 20 times. In a later analysis, co-occurring TCRs were grouped using DBSCAN, with TCRdist sequence similarity added in when clustering inside HLA-allele-positive subsets. Co-occurrence clustering excluded repertoires with fewer than 30,000 or more than 120,000 public chains, plus five with anomalous nucleotide sharing. TCRdb obtained this table from immuneACCESS and retained in-frame rearrangements with V and J assigned. These tables miss some clones; where compared with another copy, unresolved V genes account for less than half of the shortfall, and the remainder is unexplained. V, J and clone size reflect that table, while D and trimming were determined from the DNA. This sample holds about 98,000 clones; roughly 81% were observed only once. Over 1.1% of the sample belongs to the ten largest clones.

This sample was taken from a study of cytomegalovirus exposure and HLA in healthy donors (TCRdb year 2017). A note on the overall study: According to an earlier analysis of 550 to 750 of the donors, some 170 million T cells yielded 100 million or so unique TCR beta sequences and around 300 Gb of sequence data. HLA typing covered class I and class II loci at four-digit resolution. Typing coverage varied by locus: about 629-630 donors for A, B, C, DRB1 and DQB1; 500 to 550 for DQA1; 606 for DPA1; around 490 for DPB1. Rather than using new phenotypic data, the later analysis identified candidate immune exposures from TCR beta sequences and from how often those sequences occurred across donors. The study combined high-throughput TCR immunosequencing, statistical association of individual TCRs with disease status, and machine learning to predict cytomegalovirus infection status. The study used immunosequencing to profile the T cell repertoires of around 600 subjects and linked those repertoires to cytomegalovirus serostatus. Every repertoire in the discovery cohort had been generated on one and the same sequencing platform. Across approximately 400 genotyped donors of the cohort, an average of roughly 250,000 unique TCR beta nucleotide sequences per donor were sequenced, and 15% to 20% of those sequences were non-productive. The study aimed to test whether signatures of past pathogen exposure could be identified by cataloging public T cell receptors. A later analysis re-analyzed previously published TCR beta repertoires from roughly 630 donors and added high-resolution HLA genotyping to study TCR occurrence patterns. An earlier analysis of around 640 of the donors used high-throughput TCR beta sequencing to judge whether each TCR beta V gene segment behaved as functional or pseudogenic. Because of strong linkage in the cohort, 4 to 6 DR-DQ haplotypes were treated as single units for association and clustering. Roughly 300 gigabases of sequencing data and 75 million to 85 million unique TCR sequences made up an early release that covered 640 HLA-typed donors. Of the roughly 400 genotyped donors, 65% to 90% were placed in the genetic ancestry cluster associated with self-reported Caucasian donors. In a later genetic analysis, genome-wide SNP genotypes for about 55% of the roughly 700 donors were used, and that subset was treated as a discovery cohort. Donor age, sex, ethnicity and CMV serostatus were compiled together with the repertoire data. Besides the first cohort of roughly 660 subjects, a separate validation cohort made up of 95 to 150 different subjects was used.

The cohort consisted of approximately 670 healthy bone marrow donors. Cohort members were all nominally healthy when sampled, although unrecorded immune exposures were likely present. The donor tested CMV seronegative and was one of the 352 seronegative cohort members. A peripheral blood sample was provided by each donor, and peripheral blood mononuclear cells were used for TCR beta sequencing. Genomic DNA was extracted from the blood cell samples with the Qiagen DNeasy Blood Extraction Kit. Overall study results and their limits: Only TCR beta chains were sequenced in this cohort, and the absence of alpha or paired-chain data limited detectable features. A further reported finding was that TCR beta sequences accurately predicted the HLA-A and HLA-B alleles for most subjects in the first cohort. A total of fewer than 200 TCR beta chains were listed by the study as associated with cytomegalovirus. Presence/absence analyses assumed roughly uniform sequencing depth across donors, an assumption that may not hold. According to a later analysis, most CMV-associated TCR beta chains appeared to be HLA-restricted, and the HLA associations seemed to be driven largely by CMV exposure. Because HLA typing was unavailable for some donors at each locus, only the typed subset was used in association tests. A later genetic analysis reported fewer N-insertions in productive TCRs among donors in an Asian-associated ancestry cluster than the roughly 700-donor mean. Several of the top co-occurrence clusters appeared to be linked to parvovirus B19, influenza, CMV and Epstein-Barr virus, according to a later analysis. The classifier was reported to diagnose cytomegalovirus status with high specificity and sensitivity in both the original cohort and the validation cohort. While some public TCRs were present in many individuals, most TCR sequences turned up only very rarely across donors. According to the authors, the approach could potentially be generalized to other disease states and immunological phenotypes. Correlated functional status among segregating V segments might reflect linkage disequilibrium, but an unknown experimental factor could not be ruled out. In a later analysis, HLA-associated TCR beta chains showed more clonal expansion and lower generation probabilities than non-associated chains that were equally common. Because counts were too low, approximately 15 rarely observed V segments, including chromosome 9 orphons, were excluded from the earlier analysis of a few hundred of the donors. In an earlier analysis of 587 of the donors, most TCR beta V segments appeared in productive rearrangements about 87% or about 30% of the time, broadly matching IMGT annotations. A group of highly shared sequence variants was considered likely to be a technical artifact of the sequencing pipeline. In a later analysis, around 17,000 TCR beta sequences were associated with specific HLA alleles at a false discovery rate of 0.05. Strong co-occurrence of HLA alleles, especially DR and DQ, made assigning TCR associations to individual alleles difficult. Because the 87-base-pair reads could not distinguish some IMGT-functional V segments, including TRBV6-2 and TRBV6-3, those segments were excluded. For the cohort, immune exposure information was limited to CMV serostatus. In a later analysis, the rate of TCR association differed among HLA loci, with DRB1 alleles having the most associated TCRs and HLA-C alleles having the fewest. In vitro tests confirmed that a few of the cytomegalovirus-associated TCR beta chains recognize cytomegalovirus antigens. An association between a missense DCLRE1C variant and V-gene and J-gene trimming of TCR beta chains was found in a later genetic analysis and replicated in an independent cohort.

The material sequenced was PBMCs. The clonotype comes from a man aged 35-49 years in good health and CMV-seronegative. This chain is built from TRBV5-4 and TRBJ1-6; 9 central nucleotides agree with TRBD1. The nucleotides are TGTGCCAGCAGCCGGACAGGGGTTAATTCACCCCTCCACTTT. Its protein is CASSRTGVNSPLHF. Supplemented by the reference TRBV5-4 and TRBJ1-6 proteins around the CDR3, the complete variable domain is ETGVTQSPTHLIKTRGQQVTLRCSSQSGHNTVSWYQQALGQGPQFIFQYYREEENGRGNFPPRFSGLQFPNYSSELNVNALELDDSALYLCASSRTGVNSPLHFGNGTRLTVT.